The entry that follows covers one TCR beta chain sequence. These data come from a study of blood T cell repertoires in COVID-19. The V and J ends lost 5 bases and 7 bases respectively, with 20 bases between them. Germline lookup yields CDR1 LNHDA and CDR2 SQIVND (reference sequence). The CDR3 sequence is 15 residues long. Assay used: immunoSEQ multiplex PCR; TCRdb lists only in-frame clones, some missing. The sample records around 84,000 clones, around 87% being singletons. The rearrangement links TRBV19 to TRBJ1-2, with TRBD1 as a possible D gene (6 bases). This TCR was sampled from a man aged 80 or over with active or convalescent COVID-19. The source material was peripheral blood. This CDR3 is CASSFGQPPISGYTF. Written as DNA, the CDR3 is TGTGCCAGTAGTTTTGGACAGCCGCCTATCTCTGGCTACACCTTC.